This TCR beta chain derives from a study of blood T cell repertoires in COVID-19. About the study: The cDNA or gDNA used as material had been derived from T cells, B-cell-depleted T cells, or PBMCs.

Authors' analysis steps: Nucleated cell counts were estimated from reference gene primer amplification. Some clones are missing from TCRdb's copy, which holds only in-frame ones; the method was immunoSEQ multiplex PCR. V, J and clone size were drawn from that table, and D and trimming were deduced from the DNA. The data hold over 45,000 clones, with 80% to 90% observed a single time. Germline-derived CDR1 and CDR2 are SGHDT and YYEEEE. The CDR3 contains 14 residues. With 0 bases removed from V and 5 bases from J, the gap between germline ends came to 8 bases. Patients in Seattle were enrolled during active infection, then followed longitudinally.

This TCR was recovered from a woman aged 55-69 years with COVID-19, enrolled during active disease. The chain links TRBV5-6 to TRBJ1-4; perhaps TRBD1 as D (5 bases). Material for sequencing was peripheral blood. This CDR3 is CASSLETVNEKLFF. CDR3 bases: TGTGCCAGCAGCTTGGAGACAGTAAATGAAAAACTGTTTTTT.